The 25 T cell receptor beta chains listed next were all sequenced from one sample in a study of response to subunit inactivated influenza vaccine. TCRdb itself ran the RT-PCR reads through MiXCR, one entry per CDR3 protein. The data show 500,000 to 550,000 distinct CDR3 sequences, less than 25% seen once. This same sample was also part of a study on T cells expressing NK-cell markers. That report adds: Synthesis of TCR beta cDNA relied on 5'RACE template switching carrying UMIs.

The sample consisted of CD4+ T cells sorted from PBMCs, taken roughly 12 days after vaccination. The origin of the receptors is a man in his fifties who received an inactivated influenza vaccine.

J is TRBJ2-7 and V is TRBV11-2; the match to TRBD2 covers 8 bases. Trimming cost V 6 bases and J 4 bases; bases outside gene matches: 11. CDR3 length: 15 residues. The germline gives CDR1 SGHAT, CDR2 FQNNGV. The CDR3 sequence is CASRVPGTSDYEQYF. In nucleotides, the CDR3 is TGTGCCAGCAGAGTTCCCGGGACTAGTGATTACGAGCAGTACTTC.

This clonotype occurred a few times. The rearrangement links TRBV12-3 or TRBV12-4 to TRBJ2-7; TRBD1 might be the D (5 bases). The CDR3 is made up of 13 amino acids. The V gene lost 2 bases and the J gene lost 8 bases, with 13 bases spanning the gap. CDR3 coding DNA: TGTGCCAGCAGTTTAACAGGCGGTTCGCAGCAGTACTTC. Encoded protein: CASSLTGGSQQYF.

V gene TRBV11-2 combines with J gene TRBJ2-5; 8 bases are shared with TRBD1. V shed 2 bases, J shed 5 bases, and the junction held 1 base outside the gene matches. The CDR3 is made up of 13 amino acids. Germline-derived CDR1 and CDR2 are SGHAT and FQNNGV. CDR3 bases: TGTGCCAGCAGCTTACACAGGGGGGAGACCCAGTACTTC. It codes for CASSLHRGETQYF.

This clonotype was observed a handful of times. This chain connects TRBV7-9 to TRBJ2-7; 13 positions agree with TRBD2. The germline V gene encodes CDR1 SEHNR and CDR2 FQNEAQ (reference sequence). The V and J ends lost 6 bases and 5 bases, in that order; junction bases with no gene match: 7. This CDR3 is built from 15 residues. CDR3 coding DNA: TGTGCCAGCAGTCCCGGGACTAGCGGGAAAGACGAGCAGTACTTC. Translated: CASSPGTSGKDEQYF.

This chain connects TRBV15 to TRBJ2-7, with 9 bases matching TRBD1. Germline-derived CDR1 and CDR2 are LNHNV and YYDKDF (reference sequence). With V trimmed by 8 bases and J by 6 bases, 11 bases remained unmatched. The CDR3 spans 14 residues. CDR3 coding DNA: TGTGCCACCGGGACGGGGACAGGGTCTTCCGAGCAGTACTTC. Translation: CATGTGTGSSEQYF.

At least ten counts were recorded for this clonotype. CDR3 in amino acids: CASGISYEQYF. The DNA for the CDR3 is TGTGCCAGCGGGATCTCCTACGAGCAGTACTTC. The chain has TRBV28 and TRBJ2-7; D uncertain. This CDR3 spans 11 amino acids. Germline V gives CDR1 MDHEN, CDR2 SYDVKM. The V gene lost 8 bases and the J gene lost 0 bases, with 5 bases spanning the gap. Using reference TRBV28 and TRBJ2-7 for the parts outside the CDR3, the full variable domain is DVKVTQSSRYLVKRTGEKVFLECVQDMDHENMFWYRQDPGLGLRLIYFSYDVKMKEKGDIPEGYSVSREKKERFSLILESASTNQTSMYLCASGISYEQYFGPGTRLTVT.

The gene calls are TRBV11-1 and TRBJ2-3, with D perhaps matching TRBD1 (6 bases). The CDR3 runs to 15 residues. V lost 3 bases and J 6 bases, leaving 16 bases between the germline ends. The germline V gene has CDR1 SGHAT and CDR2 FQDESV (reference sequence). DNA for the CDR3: TGTGCCAGCAGCTTGGGCCCTGACAGGAGCGATACGCAGTATTTT. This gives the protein CASSLGPDRSDTQYF. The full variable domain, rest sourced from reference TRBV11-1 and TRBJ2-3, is EAEVAQSPRYKITEKSQAVAFWCDPISGHATLYWYRQILGQGPELLVQFQDESVVDDSQLPKDRFSAERLKGVDSTLKIQPAELGDSAMYLCASSLGPDRSDTQYFGPGTRLTVL.

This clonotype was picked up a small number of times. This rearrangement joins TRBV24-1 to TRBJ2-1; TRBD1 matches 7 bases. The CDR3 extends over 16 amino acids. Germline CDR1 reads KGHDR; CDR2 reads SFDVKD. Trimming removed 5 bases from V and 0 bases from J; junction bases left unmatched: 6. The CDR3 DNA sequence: TGTGCCACCAGTGGAATGACAGGGAGCTCCTACAATGAGCAGTTCTTC. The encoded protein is CATSGMTGSSYNEQFF.

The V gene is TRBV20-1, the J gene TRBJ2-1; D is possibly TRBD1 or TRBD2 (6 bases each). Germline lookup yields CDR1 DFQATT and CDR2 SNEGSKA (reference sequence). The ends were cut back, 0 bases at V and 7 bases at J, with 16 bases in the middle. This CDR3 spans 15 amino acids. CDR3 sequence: CSARDGQWDSNEQFF. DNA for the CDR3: TGCAGTGCTAGAGATGGACAGTGGGACTCAAATGAGCAGTTCTTC.

CDR3 sequence: CSVGLAGYNEQFF. The CDR3 nucleotides are TGCAGCGTGGGACTAGCGGGGTACAATGAGCAGTTCTTC. The chain employs TRBV29-1 and TRBJ2-1; 13 bases map to TRBD2. Germline lookup yields CDR1 SQVTM and CDR2 ANQGSEA. V lost 6 bases to trimming and J lost 4 bases; unmatched junction nucleotides: 0. There are 13 residues in the CDR3.

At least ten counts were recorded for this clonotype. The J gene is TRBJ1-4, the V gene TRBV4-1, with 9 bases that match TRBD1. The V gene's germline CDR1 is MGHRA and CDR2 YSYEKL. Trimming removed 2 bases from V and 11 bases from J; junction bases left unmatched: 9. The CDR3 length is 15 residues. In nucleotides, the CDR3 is TGCGCCAGCAGCCAACCGGGACAGGGCCTTGCCAAACTGTTTTTT. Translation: CASSQPGQGLAKLFF.

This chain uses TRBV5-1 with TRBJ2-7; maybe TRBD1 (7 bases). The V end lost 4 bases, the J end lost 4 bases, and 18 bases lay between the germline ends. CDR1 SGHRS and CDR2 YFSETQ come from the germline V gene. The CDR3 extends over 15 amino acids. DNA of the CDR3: TGCGCCAGCAGCAACGGAGGGACAGACGTGTACGAGCAGTACTTC. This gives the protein CASSNGGTDVYEQYF.

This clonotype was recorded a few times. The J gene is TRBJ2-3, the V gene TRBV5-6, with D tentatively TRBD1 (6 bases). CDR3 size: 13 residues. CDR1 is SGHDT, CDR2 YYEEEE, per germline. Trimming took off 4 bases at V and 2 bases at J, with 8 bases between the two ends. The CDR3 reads CASSRTDTDTQYF. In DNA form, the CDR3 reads TGTGCCAGCAGCCGGACAGACACAGATACGCAGTATTTT.

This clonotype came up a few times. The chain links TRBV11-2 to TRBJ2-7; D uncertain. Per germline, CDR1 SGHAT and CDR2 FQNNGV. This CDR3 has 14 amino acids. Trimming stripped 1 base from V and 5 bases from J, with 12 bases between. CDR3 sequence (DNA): TGTGCCAGCAGCTTAGGTGGGGAAACCCACGAGCAGTACTTC. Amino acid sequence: CASSLGGETHEQYF.

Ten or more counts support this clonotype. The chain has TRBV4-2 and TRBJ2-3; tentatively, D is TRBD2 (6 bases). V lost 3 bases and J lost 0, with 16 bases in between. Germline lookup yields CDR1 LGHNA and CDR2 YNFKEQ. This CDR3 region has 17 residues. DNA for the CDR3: TGTGCCAGCAGCCAGACCTGGAGGGGAGAAAGCACAGATACGCAGTATTTT. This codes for CASSQTWRGESTDTQYF.

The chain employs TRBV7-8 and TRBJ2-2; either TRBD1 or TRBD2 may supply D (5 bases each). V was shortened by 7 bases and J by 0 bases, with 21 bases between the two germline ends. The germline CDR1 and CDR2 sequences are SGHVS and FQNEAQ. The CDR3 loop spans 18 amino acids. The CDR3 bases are TGTGCCAGCAAGAGAGTTATAGAAGGGACGGCGAACACCGGGGAGCTGTTTTTT. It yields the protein CASKRVIEGTANTGELFF.

The CDR3, as DNA: TGTGCCACCAGCTCCGGGACTTTCAACACCGGGGAGCTGTTTTTT. Its translation: CATSSGTFNTGELFF. V is TRBV15 and J is TRBJ2-2, with a weak D call TRBD2 (6 bases). V was cut by 5 bases and J by 2 bases, with 12 bases left in between. Germline lookup yields CDR1 LNHNV and CDR2 YYDKDF (reference sequence). This CDR3 has 15 amino acids.

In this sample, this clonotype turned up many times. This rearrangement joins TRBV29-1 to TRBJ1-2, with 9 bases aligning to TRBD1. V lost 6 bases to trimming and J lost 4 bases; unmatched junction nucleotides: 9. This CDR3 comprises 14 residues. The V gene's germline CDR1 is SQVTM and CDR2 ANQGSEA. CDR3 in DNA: TGCAGCGTACCCAGACAGGGGGGTAGCTATGGCTACACCTTC. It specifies CSVPRQGGSYGYTF.

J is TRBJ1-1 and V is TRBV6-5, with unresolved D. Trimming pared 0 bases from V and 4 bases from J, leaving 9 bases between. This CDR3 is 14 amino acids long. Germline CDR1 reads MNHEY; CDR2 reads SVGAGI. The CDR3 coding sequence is TGTGCCAGCAGTTACTCGCATGGTGGCACTGAAGCTTTCTTT. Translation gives CASSYSHGGTEAFF.

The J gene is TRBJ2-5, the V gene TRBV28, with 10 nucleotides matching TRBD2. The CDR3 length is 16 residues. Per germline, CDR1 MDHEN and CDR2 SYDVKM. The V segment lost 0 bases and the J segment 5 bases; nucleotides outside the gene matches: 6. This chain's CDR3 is CASSLWLAGDRETQYF. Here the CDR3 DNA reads TGTGCCAGCAGTTTATGGCTAGCGGGAGATCGGGAGACCCAGTACTTC.

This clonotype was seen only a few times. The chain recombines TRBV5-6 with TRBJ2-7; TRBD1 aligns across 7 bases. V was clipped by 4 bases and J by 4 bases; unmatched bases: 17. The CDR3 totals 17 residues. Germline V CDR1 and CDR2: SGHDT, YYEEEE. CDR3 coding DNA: TGTGCCAGCAGCCTGTCCTCCTCCAAGGGGGCTAGGTACGAGCAGTACTTC. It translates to CASSLSSSKGARYEQYF.

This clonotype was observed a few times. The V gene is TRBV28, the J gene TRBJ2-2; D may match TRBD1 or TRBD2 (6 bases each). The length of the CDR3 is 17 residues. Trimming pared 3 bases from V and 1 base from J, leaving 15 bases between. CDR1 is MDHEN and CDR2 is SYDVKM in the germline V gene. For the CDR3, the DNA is TGTGCCAGCAGTTTCGTGTGGGGGGCGGAGAACACCGGGGAGCTGTTTTTT. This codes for CASSFVWGAENTGELFF.

The DNA for the CDR3 is TGTGCCAGCCTAAAACAGGGAATCACCTACGAGCAGTACTTC. It specifies CASLKQGITYEQYF. J is TRBJ2-7 and V is TRBV28; D perhaps matches TRBD1 (6 bases). Germline CDR1 is MDHEN and CDR2 is SYDVKM. The V end was cut by 8 bases, the J end by 2 bases, with 16 bases between. CDR3 length equals 14 residues.

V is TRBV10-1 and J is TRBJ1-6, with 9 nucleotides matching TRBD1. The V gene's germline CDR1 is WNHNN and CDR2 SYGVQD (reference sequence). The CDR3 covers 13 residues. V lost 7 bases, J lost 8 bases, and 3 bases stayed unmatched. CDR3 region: CASKRDRDSPLHF. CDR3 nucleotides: TGCGCCAGCAAAAGGGACAGGGATTCACCCCTCCACTTT.

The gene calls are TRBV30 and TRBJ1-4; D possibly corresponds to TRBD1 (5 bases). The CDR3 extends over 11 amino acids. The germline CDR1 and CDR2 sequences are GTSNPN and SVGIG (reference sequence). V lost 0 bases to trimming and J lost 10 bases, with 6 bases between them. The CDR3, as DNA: TGTGCCTGGAGTGTGGGGGGAAAACTGTTTTTT. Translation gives CAWSVGGKLFF.